This T cell receptor (beta chain) was found in a study of T cell repertoires in cytomegalovirus infection. Study as a whole: CMV infection plus the matching HLA type was flagged by public TCR beta signatures. Study-wide results and limits: Accumulated public TCR beta family frequency recognized individuals carrying CMV together with the relevant HLA. CMV-specific TCR beta clonotypes restricted by HLA-C were the ones dominating the ex vivo response.

Regarding this clonotype: The antigen is not known.

MiXCR, applied by TCRdb to the reads, yields one record per CDR3 protein. Altogether roughly 500,000 distinct CDR3 sequences are present, approximately 15% being singletons, with the ten largest covering roughly a quarter. The CDR3 totals 12 residues. Looked up from germline, CDR1 is SQVTM and CDR2 is ANQGSEA. V dropped 3 bases and J dropped 8; count of bases not matched to a gene: 6. This clonotype was sampled from a human donor in good health (CMV status not recorded). Some clones in this sample may be carry-over from other donors' samples. Source material: CD8+ T cells from PBMCs. The chain combines TRBV29-1 with TRBJ1-2; 7 bases match TRBD1. For the CDR3, the DNA is TGCAGCGTTGATGCCAGGGGGGGGGGCTACACCTTC. It yields the protein CSVDARGGGYTF. Complete variable domain (other parts from reference TRBV29-1 and TRBJ1-2): SAVISQKPSRDICQRGTSLTIQCQVDSQVTMMFWYRQQPGQSLTLIATANQGSEATYESGFVIDKFPISRPNLTFSTLTVSNMSPEDSSIYLCSVDARGGGYTFGSGTRLTVV.